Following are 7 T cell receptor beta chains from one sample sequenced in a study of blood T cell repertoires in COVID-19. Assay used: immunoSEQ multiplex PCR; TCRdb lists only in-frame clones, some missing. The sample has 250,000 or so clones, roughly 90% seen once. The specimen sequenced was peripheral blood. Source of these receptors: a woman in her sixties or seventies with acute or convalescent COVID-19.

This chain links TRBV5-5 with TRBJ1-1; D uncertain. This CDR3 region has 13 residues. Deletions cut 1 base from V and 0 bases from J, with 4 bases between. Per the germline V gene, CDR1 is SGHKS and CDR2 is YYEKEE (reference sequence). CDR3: CASSLIVNTEAFF. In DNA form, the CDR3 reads TGTGCCAGCAGCTTGATAGTGAACACTGAAGCTTTCTTT.

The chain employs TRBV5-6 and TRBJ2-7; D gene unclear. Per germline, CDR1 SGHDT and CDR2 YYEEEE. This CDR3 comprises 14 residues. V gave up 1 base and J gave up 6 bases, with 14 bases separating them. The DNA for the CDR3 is TGTGCCAGCAGCTTGCGCGGCCCTAGGCCCGAGCAGTACTTC. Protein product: CASSLRGPRPEQYF.

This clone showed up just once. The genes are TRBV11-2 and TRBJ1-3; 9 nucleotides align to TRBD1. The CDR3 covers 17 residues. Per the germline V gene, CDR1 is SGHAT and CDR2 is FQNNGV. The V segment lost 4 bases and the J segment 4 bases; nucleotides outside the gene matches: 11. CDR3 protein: CASSSHVQGAGGNTIYF. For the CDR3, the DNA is TGTGCCAGCAGCTCCCATGTACAGGGGGCTGGAGGAAACACCATATATTTT. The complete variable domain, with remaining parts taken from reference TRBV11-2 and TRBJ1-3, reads EAGVAQSPRYKIIEKRQSVAFWCNPISGHATLYWYQQILGQGPKLLIQFQNNGVVDDSQLPKDRFSAERLKGVDSTLKIQPAKLEDSAVYLCASSSHVQGAGGNTIYFGEGSWLTVV.

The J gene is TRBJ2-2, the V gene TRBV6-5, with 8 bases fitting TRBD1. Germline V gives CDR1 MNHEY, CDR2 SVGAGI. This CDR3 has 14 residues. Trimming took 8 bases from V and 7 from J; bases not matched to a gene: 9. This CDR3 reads CASRETGVSGELFF. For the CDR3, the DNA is TGTGCCAGCCGCGAGACAGGGGTCAGCGGGGAGCTGTTTTTT.

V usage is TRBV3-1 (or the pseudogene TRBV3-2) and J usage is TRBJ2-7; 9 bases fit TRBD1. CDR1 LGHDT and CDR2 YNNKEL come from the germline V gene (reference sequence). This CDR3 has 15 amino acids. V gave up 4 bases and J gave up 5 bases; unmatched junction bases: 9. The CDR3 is CASSLPGQGPDEQYF. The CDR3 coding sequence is TGTGCCAGCAGCCTCCCGGGACAGGGCCCGGACGAGCAGTACTTC.

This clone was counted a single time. CDR3 amino acids: CASGSTGTATNYGYTF. The CDR3 coding sequence is TGTGCTAGTGGTTCTACCGGGACAGCCACTAACTATGGCTACACCTTC. The chain combines TRBV12-5 with TRBJ1-2; 7 bases are shared with TRBD1. From germline, CDR1 is LGHNT and CDR2 FRNRAP. V was pared by 4 bases and J by 0 bases, with 8 bases of the junction left unmatched. The CDR3 spans 16 residues.

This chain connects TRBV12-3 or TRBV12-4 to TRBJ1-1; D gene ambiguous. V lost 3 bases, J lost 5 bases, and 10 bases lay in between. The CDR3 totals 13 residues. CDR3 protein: CASSFSSGTEAFF. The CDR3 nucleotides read TGTGCCAGCAGTTTTTCCTCCGGGACTGAAGCTTTCTTT.